This T cell receptor beta chain was sequenced in a study of OX40 agonist ivuxolimab in advanced cancers. Libraries were prepared by immunoSEQ multiplex PCR; TCRdb keeps only in-frame clonotypes and omits some of them. The sample carries roughly 80,000 clones, over 75% recorded once. This CDR3 has 14 amino acids. V trimming: 1 base; J trimming: 6 bases; junction bases outside the gene matches: 6. Per the germline V gene, CDR1 is SGHRS and CDR2 is YFSETQ. V usage is TRBV5-1 and J usage is TRBJ2-7, with 8 bases fitting TRBD1. Material: CD4+ or CD8+ T cells sorted from blood, obtained in a trial of the OX40 agonist ivuxolimab. The clonotype originates from an adult with an advanced solid tumor such as melanoma, head and neck, liver or kidney cancer. CDR3 amino acids: CASSLRQGAGEQYF. CDR3 sequence (DNA): TGCGCCAGCAGCTTGAGGCAGGGGGCGGGCGAGCAGTACTTC. Full variable domain (rest looked up from reference TRBV5-1 and TRBJ2-7): KAGVTQTPRYLIKTRGQQVTLSCSPISGHRSVSWYQQTPGQGLQFLFEYFSETQRNKGNFPGRFSGRQFSNSRSEMNVSTLELGDSALYLCASSLRQGAGEQYFGPGTRLTVT.